This T cell receptor (beta chain) appears in the sequencing data of a study of shared clonotypes between healthy human individuals. Overall study: The donor pool was made up of a couple of women and a few men aged 18 to 49.

Running of the assay took place at deep level. In the original workflow: Because ImmunoSEQ provided only junction sequences with no quality scores, the filtering differed. Profiling relied on immunoSEQ multiplex PCR, and the TCRdb table lists in-frame clones only, not all of them. V, J and clone size reflect that table, while D and trimming were determined from the DNA. In the table there are 1 million to 1.3 million clones, around three quarters of which are singletons. Trimming cost V 0 bases and J 4 bases, with 1 base left between them. Germline V gene lookup returns CDR1 SGHDT and CDR2 YYEEEE. There are 12 residues in the CDR3.

The V call is TRBV5-6, the J call TRBJ1-4; no definite D call. This sequence was found in a man between 18 and 35 years old in good health. Some clones in this sample may be carry-over from other donors' samples. Input material: memory CD4+ T cells from PBMCs. Subset denoted: CD45RA-negative fraction. The CDR3 region is CASSLGNEKLFF. The CDR3 DNA sequence: TGTGCCAGCAGCTTGGGTAATGAAAAACTGTTTTTT. The entire variable domain, with the rest obtained from reference TRBV5-6 and TRBJ1-4, is as follows: DAGVTQSPTHLIKTRGQQVTLRCSPKSGHDTVSWYQQALGQGPQFIFQYYEEEERQRGNFPDRFSGHQFPNYSSELNVNALLLGDSALYLCASSLGNEKLFFGSGTQLSVL.